Reported below is one T cell receptor (beta chain). The antigen remains unidentified. The data were taken from a study of cytomegalovirus exposure and HLA in healthy donors. General observations from the study: As a later analysis showed, a missense DCLRE1C variant was linked to trimming of TCR beta V- and J-genes.

V shed 2 bases and J shed 0 bases, with 11 bases lying between them. This CDR3 has 17 residues. The germline CDR1 and CDR2 sequences are LNHNV and YYDKDF (reference sequence). Primers for the PCR totalled 60 Vbeta and 13 Jbeta. The protocol was immunoSEQ multiplex PCR, while the TCRdb copy is restricted to in-frame clones and leaves out a portion. The data contain under 200,000 clones, about 85% of them singletons. Sequencing input: PBMCs. The rearrangement joins TRBV15 to TRBJ2-6, with D possibly being TRBD2 (6 bases). The receptor was isolated from a male donor in good health and CMV-seropositive. The CDR3 here is CATSRSSGSSGANVLTF. CDR3 sequence (DNA): TGTGCCACCAGCAGAAGTTCCGGGAGCTCTGGGGCCAACGTCCTGACTTTC.